The clone carrying this TCR beta chain was detected only a few times. Its antigen is as yet unknown. Averaging roughly 120 mL, one heparinised blood draw came from each individual donor. This entry is derived from a study of beta chain features in type 1 diabetes. General observations from the study: The study found moderately but significantly shorter TCRB CDR3s in all four CD4+ subsets of Type 1 diabetes patients. Patients showed naive, central memory and Treg TCRB repertoires that appeared more similar than those of healthy donors.

The isolated RNA, all of it, was reverse transcribed, so expressed TCRB transcripts were what got sequenced. Clones were sequenced by immunoSEQ multiplex PCR, and TCRdb holds only the in-frame ones, with some missing. Of approximately 380,000 clones in the sample, more than 12% were seen once. Sequenced sample: naive CD4+ T cells from blood. This clonotype was sampled from a woman aged 18-29 years in good health.

The chain's CDR3 is CATKRGRQSDTQYF. The CDR3 bases are TGTGCTACGAAACGCGGGAGGCAGTCAGATACGCAGTATTTT. V is TRBV6-5 and J is TRBJ2-3; 8 positions agree with TRBD2. This CDR3 has 14 amino acids. Germline V lookup: CDR1 MNHEY, CDR2 SVGAGI.